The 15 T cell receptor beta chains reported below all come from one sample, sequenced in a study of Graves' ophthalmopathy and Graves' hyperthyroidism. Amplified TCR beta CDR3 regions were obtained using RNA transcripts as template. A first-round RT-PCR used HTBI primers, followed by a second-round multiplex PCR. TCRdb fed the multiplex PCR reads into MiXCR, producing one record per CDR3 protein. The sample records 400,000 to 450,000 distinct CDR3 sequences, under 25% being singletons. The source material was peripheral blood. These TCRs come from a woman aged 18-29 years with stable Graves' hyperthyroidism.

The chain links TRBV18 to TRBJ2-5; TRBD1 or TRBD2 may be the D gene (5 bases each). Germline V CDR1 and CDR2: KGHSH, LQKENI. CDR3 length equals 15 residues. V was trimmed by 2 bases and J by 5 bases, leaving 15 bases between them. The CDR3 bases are TGTGCCAGCTCACCATGGGGCTTAAGGAGGGAGACCCAGTACTTC. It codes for CASSPWGLRRETQYF.

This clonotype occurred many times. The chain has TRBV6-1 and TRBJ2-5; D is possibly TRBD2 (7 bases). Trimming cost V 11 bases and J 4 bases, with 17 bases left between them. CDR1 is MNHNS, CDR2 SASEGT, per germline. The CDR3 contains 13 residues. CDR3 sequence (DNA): TGTGCCGGAGGGGGAGGGCATGGAGAGACCCAGTACTTC. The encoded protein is CAGGGGHGETQYF.

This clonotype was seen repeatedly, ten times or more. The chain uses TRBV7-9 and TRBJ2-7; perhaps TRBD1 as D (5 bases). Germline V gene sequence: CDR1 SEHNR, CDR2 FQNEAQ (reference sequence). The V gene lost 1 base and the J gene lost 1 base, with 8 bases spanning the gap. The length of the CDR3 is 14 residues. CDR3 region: CASSLEDTSYEQYF. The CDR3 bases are TGTGCCAGCAGCTTAGAGGACACATCCTACGAGCAGTACTTC.

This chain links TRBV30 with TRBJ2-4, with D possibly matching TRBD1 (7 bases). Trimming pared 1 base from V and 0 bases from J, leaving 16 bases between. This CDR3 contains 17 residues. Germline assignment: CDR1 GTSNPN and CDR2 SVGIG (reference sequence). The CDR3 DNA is TGTGCCTGGAGTGCTGAGACAGGGAGGTTAGCCAAAAACATTCAGTACTTC. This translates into CAWSAETGRLAKNIQYF.

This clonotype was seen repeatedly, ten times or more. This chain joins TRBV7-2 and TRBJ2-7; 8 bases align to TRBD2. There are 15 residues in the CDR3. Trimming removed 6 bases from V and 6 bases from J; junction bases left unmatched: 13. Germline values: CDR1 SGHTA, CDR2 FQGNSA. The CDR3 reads CASSFPGLVLPEQYF. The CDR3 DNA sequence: TGTGCCAGCAGTTTTCCGGGACTAGTCTTACCCGAGCAGTACTTC.

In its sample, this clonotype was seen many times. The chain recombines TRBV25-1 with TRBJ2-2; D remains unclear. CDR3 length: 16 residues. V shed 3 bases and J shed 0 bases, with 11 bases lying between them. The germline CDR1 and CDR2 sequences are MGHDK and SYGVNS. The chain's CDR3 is CASSDVEKANTGELFF. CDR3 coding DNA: TGTGCCAGCAGTGATGTTGAGAAAGCGAACACCGGGGAGCTGTTTTTT.

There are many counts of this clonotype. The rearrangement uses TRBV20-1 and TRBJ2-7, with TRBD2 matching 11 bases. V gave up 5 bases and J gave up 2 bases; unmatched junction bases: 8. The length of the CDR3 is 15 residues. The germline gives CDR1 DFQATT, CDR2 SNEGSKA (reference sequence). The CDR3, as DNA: TGCAGTGCTGTCACTAGCGGGAGAGGGGCCTACGAGCAGTACTTC. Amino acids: CSAVTSGRGAYEQYF.

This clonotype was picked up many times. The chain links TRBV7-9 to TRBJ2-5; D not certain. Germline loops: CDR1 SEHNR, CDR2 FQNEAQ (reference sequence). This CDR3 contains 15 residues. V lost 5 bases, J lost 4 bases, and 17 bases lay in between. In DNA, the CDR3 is TGTGCCAGCAGCACATCCCCCCTGGGTGGAGAGACCCAGTACTTC. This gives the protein CASSTSPLGGETQYF.

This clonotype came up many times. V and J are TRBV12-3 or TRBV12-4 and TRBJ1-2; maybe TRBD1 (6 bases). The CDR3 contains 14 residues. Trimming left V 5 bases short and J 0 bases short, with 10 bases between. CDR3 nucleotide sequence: TGTGCCAGCAGTCCCAGACAGGCTAACTATGGCTACACCTTC. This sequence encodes CASSPRQANYGYTF.

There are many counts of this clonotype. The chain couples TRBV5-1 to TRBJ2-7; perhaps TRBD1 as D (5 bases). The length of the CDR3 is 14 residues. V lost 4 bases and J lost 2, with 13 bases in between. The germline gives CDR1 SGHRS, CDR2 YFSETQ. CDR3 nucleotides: TGCGCCAGCAGCCCAAACACAGGTCCCTACGAGCAGTACTTC. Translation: CASSPNTGPYEQYF.

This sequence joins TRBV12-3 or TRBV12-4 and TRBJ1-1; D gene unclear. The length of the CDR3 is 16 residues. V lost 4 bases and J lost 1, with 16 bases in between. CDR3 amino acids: CASSSNSPTGNTEAFF. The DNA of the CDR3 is TGTGCCAGCAGTTCAAACTCACCCACCGGGAACACTGAAGCTTTCTTT.

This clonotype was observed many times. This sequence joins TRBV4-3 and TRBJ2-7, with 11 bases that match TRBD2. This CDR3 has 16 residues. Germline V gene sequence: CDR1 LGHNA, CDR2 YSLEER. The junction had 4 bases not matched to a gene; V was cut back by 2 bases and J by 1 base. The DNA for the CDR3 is TGCGCCAGCAGCCAATCAACTAGCGGGAGATCCTACGAGCAGTACTTC. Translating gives CASSQSTSGRSYEQYF.

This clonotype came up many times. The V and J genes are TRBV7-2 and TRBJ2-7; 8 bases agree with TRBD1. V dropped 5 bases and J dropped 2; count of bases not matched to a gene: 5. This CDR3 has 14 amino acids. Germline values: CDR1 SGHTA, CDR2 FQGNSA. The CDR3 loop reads CASSLRTGTYEQYF. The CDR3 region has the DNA TGTGCCAGCAGCCTCCGGACAGGGACCTACGAGCAGTACTTC.

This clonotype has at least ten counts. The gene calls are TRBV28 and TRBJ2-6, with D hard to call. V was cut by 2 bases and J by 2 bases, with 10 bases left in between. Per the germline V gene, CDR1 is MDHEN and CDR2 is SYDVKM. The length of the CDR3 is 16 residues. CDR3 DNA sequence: TGTGCCAGCAGTTTACGGTGGGTGGCTGGGGCCAACGTCCTGACTTTC. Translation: CASSLRWVAGANVLTF.

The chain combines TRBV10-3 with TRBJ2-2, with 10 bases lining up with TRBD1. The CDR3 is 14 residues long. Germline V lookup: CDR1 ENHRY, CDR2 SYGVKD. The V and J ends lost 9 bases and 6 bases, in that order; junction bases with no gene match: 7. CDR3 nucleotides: TGTGCCATTATGCGGGACAGGGGTCCCGGGGAGCTGTTTTTT. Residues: CAIMRDRGPGELFF.